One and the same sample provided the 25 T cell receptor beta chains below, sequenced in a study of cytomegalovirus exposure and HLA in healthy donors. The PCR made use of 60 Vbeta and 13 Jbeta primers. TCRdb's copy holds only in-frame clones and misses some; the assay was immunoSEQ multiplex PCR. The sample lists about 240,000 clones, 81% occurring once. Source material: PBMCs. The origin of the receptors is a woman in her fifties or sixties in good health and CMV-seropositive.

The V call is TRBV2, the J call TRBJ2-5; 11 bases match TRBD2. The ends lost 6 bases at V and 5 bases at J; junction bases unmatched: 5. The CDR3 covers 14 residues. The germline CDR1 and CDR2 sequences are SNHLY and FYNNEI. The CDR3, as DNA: TGTGCCAGCAGCACTAGCGGGAGTTGGGAGACCCAGTACTTC. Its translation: CASSTSGSWETQYF.

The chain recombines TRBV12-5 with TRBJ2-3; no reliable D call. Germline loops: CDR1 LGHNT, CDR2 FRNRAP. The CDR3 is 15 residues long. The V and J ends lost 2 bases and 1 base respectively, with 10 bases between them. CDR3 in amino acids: CASGLSLTRTDTQYF. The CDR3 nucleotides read TGTGCTAGTGGTTTGTCACTGACTCGCACAGATACGCAGTATTTT.

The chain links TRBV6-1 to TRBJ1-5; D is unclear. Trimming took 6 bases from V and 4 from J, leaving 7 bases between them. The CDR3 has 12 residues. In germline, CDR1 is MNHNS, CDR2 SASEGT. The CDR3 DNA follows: TGTGCCAGCAGCCAGCGAAATCAGCCCCAGCATTTT. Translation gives CASSQRNQPQHF.

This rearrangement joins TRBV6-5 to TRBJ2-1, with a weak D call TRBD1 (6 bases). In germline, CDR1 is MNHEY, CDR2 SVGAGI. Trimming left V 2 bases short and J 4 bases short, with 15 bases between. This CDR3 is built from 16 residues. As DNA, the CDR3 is TGTGCCAGCAGTTACACGGACAGTGTTGTATACAATGAGCAGTTCTTC. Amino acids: CASSYTDSVVYNEQFF.

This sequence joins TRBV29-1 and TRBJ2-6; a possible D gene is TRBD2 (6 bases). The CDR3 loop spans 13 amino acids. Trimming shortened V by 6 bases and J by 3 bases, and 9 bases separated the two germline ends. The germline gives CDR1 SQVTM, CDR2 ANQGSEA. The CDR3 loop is CSVAGFGANVLTF. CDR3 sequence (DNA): TGCAGCGTGGCGGGGTTTGGGGCCAACGTCCTGACTTTC. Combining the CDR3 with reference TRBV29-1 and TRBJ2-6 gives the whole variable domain SAVISQKPSRDICQRGTSLTIQCQVDSQVTMMFWYRQQPGQSLTLIATANQGSEATYESGFVIDKFPISRPNLTFSTLTVSNMSPEDSSIYLCSVAGFGANVLTFGAGSRLTVL.

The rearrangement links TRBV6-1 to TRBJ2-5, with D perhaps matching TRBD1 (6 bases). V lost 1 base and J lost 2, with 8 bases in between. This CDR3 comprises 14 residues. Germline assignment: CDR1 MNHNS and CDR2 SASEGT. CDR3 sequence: CASSEEGEQETQYF. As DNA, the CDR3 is TGTGCCAGCAGTGAAGAGGGGGAGCAAGAGACCCAGTACTTC.

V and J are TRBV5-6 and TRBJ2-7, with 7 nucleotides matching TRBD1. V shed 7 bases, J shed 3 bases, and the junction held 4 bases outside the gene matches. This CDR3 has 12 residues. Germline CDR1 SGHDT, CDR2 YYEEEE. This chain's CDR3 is CASRDRLYEQYF. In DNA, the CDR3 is TGTGCCAGCCGGGACAGACTCTACGAGCAGTACTTC. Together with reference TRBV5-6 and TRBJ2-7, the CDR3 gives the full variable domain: DAGVTQSPTHLIKTRGQQVTLRCSPKSGHDTVSWYQQALGQGPQFIFQYYEEEERQRGNFPDRFSGHQFPNYSSELNVNALLLGDSALYLCASRDRLYEQYFGPGTRLTVT.

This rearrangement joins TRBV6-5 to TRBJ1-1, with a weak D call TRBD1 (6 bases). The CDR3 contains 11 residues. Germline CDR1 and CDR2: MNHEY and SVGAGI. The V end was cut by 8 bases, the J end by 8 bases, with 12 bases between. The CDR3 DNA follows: TGTGCCAGCTGGGGAGGGGGGGAAGCTTTCTTT. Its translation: CASWGGGEAFF.

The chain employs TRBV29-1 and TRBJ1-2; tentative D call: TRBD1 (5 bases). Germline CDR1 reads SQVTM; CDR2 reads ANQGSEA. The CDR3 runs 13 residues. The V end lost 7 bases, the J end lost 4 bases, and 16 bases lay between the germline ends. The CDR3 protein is CSGGGRAAYGYTF. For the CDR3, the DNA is TGCAGCGGGGGGGGAAGGGCGGCCTATGGCTACACCTTC.

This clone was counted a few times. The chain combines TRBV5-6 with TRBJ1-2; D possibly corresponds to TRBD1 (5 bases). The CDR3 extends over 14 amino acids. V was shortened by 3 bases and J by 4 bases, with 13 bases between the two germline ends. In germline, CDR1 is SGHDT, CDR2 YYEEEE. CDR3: CASSWAGMSYGYTF. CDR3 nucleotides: TGTGCCAGCAGCTGGGCAGGGATGAGCTATGGCTACACCTTC.

CDR3 amino acids: CASSLEPLTTGVYGYTF. CDR3 sequence (DNA): TGCGCCAGCAGCTTGGAACCACTAACTACAGGGGTCTATGGCTACACCTTC. The chain combines TRBV5-1 with TRBJ1-2, with 7 positions matching TRBD1. Unmatched junction bases numbered 12, after V lost 0 bases and J lost 4 bases. The CDR3 extends over 17 amino acids. In germline, CDR1 is SGHRS, CDR2 YFSETQ.

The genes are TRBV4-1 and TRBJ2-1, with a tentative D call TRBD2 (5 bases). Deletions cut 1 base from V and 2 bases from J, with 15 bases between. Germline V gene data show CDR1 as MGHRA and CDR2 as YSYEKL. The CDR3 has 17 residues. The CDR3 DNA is TGCGCCAGCAGCCAAGCTAACGGGATCGACCCCTACAATGAGCAGTTCTTC. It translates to CASSQANGIDPYNEQFF.

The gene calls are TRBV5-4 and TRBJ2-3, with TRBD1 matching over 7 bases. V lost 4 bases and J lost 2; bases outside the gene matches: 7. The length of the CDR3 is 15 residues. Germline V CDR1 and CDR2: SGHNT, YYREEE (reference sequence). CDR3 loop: CASSETGTNTDTQYF. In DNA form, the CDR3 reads TGTGCCAGCAGCGAGACAGGGACAAACACAGATACGCAGTATTTT.

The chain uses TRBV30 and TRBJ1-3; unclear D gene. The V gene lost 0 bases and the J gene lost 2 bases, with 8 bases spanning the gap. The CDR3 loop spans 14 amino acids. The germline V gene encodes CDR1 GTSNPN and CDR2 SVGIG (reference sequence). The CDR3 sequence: CAWSVTGTGNTIYF. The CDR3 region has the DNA TGTGCCTGGAGTGTAACGGGGACTGGAAACACCATATATTTT.

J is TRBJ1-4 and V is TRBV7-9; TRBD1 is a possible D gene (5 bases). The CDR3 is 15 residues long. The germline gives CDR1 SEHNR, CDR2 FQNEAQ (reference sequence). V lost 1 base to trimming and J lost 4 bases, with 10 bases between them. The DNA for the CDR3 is TGTGCCAGCAGCTTAGAGCAGGGAATTAATGAAAAACTGTTTTTT. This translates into CASSLEQGINEKLFF.

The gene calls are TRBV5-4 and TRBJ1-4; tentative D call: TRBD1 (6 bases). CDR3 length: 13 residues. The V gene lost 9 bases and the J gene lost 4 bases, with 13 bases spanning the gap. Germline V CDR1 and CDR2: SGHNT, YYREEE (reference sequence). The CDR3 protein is CATRTVDNEKLFF. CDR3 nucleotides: TGTGCCACCAGGACAGTAGATAATGAAAAACTGTTTTTT.

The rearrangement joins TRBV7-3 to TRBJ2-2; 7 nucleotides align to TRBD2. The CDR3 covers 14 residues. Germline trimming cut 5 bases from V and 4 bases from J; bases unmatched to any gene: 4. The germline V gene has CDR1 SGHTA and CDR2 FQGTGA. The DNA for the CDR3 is TGTGCCAGCAGCCTTAGCGGGTTCACCGGGGAGCTGTTTTTT. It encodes CASSLSGFTGELFF.

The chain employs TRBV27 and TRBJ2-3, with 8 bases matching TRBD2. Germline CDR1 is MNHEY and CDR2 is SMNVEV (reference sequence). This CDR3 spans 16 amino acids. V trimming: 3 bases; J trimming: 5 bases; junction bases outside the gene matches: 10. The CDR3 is CASSLTGGPMGDTQYF. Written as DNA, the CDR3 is TGTGCCAGCAGTTTGACGGGAGGGCCGATGGGAGATACGCAGTATTTT.

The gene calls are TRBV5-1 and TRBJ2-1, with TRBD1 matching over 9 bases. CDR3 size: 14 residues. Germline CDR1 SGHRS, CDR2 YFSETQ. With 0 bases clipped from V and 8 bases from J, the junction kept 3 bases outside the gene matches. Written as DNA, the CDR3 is TGCGCCAGCAGCTTGGCGGGACAGGGCCATGAGCAGTTCTTC. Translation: CASSLAGQGHEQFF.

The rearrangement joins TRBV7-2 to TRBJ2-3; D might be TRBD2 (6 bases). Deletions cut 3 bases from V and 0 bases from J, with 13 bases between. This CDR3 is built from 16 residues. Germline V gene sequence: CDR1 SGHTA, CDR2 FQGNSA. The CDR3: CASSFSPGTSTDTQYF. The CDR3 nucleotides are TGTGCCAGCAGCTTCTCTCCGGGGACTAGCACAGATACGCAGTATTTT.

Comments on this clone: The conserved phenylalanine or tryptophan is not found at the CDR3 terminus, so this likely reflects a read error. CDR3 protein: CASSDGTGSRYTL. Written as DNA, the CDR3 is TGTGCCAGCAGCGACGGGACCGGGAGTCGCTACACCCTC. The V and J genes are TRBV6-5 and TRBJ1-2; possibly TRBD1 for D (5 bases). Trimming pared 6 bases from V and 9 bases from J, leaving 17 bases between. The CDR3 covers 13 residues. Germline assignment: CDR1 MNHEY and CDR2 SVGAGI.

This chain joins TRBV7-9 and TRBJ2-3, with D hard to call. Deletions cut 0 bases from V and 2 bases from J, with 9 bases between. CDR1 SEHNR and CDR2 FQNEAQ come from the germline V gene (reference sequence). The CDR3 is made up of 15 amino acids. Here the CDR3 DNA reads TGTGCCAGCAGCTTAGCGGCAGGCCTCACAGATACGCAGTATTTT. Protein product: CASSLAAGLTDTQYF.

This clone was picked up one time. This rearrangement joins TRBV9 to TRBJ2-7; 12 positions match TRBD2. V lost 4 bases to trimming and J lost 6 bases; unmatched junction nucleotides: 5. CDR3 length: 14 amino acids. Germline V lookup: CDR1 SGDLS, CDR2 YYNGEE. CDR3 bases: TGTGCCAGCAGCCTCCGGACTAGCGGGACCGAGCAGTACTTC. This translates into CASSLRTSGTEQYF.

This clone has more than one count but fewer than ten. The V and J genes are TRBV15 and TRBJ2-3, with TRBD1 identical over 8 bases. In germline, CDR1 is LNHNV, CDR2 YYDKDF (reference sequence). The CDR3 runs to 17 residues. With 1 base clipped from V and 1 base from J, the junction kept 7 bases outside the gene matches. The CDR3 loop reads CATSRARQGIGTDTQYF. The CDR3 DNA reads TGTGCCACCAGCAGAGCGCGACAGGGGATAGGCACAGATACGCAGTATTTT.

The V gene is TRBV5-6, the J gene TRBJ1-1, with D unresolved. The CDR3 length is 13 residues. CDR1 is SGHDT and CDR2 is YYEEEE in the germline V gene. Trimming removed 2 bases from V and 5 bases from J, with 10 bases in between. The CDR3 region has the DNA TGTGCCAGCAGCTTATATCGTTTGACTGAAGCTTTCTTT. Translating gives CASSLYRLTEAFF.